A single sample is the source of the 3 T cell receptor beta chains below, sequenced in a study of beta chain features in type 1 diabetes. The isolated RNA, all of it, was reverse transcribed, so expressed TCRB transcripts were what got sequenced. TCRdb's table, derived via immunoSEQ multiplex PCR, lists solely in-frame clones and lacks some. The sample records 900,000 or so clones, about 17% being singletons. The specimen was naive CD4+ T cells from blood. The receptors shown here come from a woman between 18 and 30 years old in good health.

This clone was seen more than once but under ten times. This chain uses TRBV29-1 with TRBJ1-4; D is possibly TRBD1 (6 bases). Per germline, CDR1 SQVTM and CDR2 ANQGSEA. This CDR3 region has 14 residues. V was clipped by 5 bases and J by 8 bases, with 18 bases between them. The CDR3 DNA reads TGCAGCGTTCGGGACACCGGGGTAGGAGAAAAACTGTTTTTT. Its translation is CSVRDTGVGEKLFF. The variable domain in full, with the rest retrieved from reference TRBV29-1 and TRBJ1-4, is SAVISQKPSRDICQRGTSLTIQCQVDSQVTMMFWYRQQPGQSLTLIATANQGSEATYESGFVIDKFPISRPNLTFSTLTVSNMSPEDSSIYLCSVRDTGVGEKLFFGSGTQLSVL.

The chain combines TRBV7-3 with TRBJ1-3; maybe TRBD1 (5 bases). CDR3 length: 13 amino acids. Germline loops: CDR1 SGHTA, CDR2 FQGTGA. V was shortened by 3 bases and J by 4 bases, with 7 bases between the two germline ends. Here the CDR3 DNA reads TGTGCCAGCAGCTTGACAGAGGGAAACACCATATATTTT. This codes for CASSLTEGNTIYF.

This clone was counted only a few times. This rearrangement joins TRBV10-2 to TRBJ1-2; TRBD1 agrees at 8 bases. The CDR3 is 12 amino acids. Germline V gene lookup returns CDR1 WSHSY and CDR2 SAAADI. J lost 4 bases, V lost 10 bases, and 5 bases had no gene match. CDR3 loop: CATQDRAYGYTF. The CDR3 DNA is TGCGCCACCCAGGACAGGGCCTATGGCTACACCTTC.